These 25 T cell receptor beta chains came from one sample sequenced in a study of blood T cell repertoires in COVID-19. Profiling relied on immunoSEQ multiplex PCR, and the TCRdb table lists in-frame clones only, not all of them. The sample carries about 270,000 clones, around 90% recorded once. The sequencing sample was made of PBMCs or T cells enriched from blood (not recorded which). The receptors were sampled from a woman in her twenties or thirties with acute COVID-19.

The rearrangement joins TRBV28 to TRBJ1-3; weak D call: TRBD1 (5 bases). The CDR3 runs 15 residues. CDR1 is MDHEN and CDR2 is SYDVKM in the germline V gene. The V and J ends lost 8 bases and 0 bases respectively, with 14 bases between them. The CDR3 protein is CASWSAGGSGNTIYF. CDR3 nucleotides: TGTGCCAGCTGGTCCGCGGGGGGCTCTGGAAACACCATATATTTT.

The rearrangement uses TRBV4-3 and TRBJ2-1, with a weak D call TRBD2 (7 bases). Germline CDR1 LGHNA, CDR2 YSLEER. Trimming removed 2 bases at V and 0 bases at J, with 20 bases between. This CDR3 region has 19 residues. Here the CDR3 reads CASSQRVGAGDSSYNEQFF. For the CDR3, the DNA is TGCGCCAGCAGCCAACGGGTGGGGGCGGGGGATAGCTCCTACAATGAGCAGTTCTTC.

In DNA, the CDR3 is TGTGCCAGTAGTGACGCAGGGGGGATCTCCTACGAGCAGTACTTC. This encodes CASSDAGGISYEQYF. The chain links TRBV19 to TRBJ2-7; TRBD1 is a possible D gene (7 bases). The length of the CDR3 is 15 residues. Trimming cost V 5 bases and J 0 bases, with 14 bases left between them. In germline, CDR1 is LNHDA, CDR2 SQIVND (reference sequence).

The J gene is TRBJ1-1, the V gene TRBV7-9; 7 nucleotides match TRBD1. V lost 4 bases, J lost 0 bases, and 11 bases stayed unmatched. CDR1 SEHNR and CDR2 FQNEAQ come from the germline V gene (reference sequence). The length of the CDR3 is 17 residues. CDR3 in amino acids: CASSSGTEELMNTEAFF. The DNA for the CDR3 is TGTGCCAGCAGCTCCGGGACAGAGGAACTTATGAACACTGAAGCTTTCTTT. The full variable domain, in which reference TRBV7-9 and TRBJ1-1 provide the parts outside the CDR3, is DTGVSQNPRHKITKRGQNVTFRCDPISEHNRLYWYRQTLGQGPEFLTYFQNEAQLEKSRLLSDRFSAERPKGSFSTLEIQRTEQGDSAMYLCASSSGTEELMNTEAFFGQGTRLTVV.

This chain links TRBV18 with TRBJ2-1, with 9 nucleotides matching TRBD1. The CDR3 runs 15 residues. Germline trimming cut 6 bases from V and 7 bases from J; bases unmatched to any gene: 10. In germline, CDR1 is KGHSH, CDR2 LQKENI. CDR3 sequence: CASSPRTGARNEQFF. CDR3 nucleotide sequence: TGTGCCAGCTCTCCTAGGACAGGGGCGAGGAATGAGCAGTTCTTC.

V is TRBV6-5 and J is TRBJ1-1; maybe TRBD1 (6 bases). Trimming cost V 6 bases and J 3 bases, with 17 bases left between them. The CDR3 length is 15 residues. Germline CDR1 and CDR2: MNHEY and SVGAGI. The CDR3 sequence: CASSHRRGWDTEAFF. In DNA form, the CDR3 reads TGTGCCAGCAGCCACCGCAGGGGTTGGGACACTGAAGCTTTCTTT.

This chain links TRBV19 with TRBJ1-3; 9 positions agree with TRBD1. The CDR3 runs to 14 residues. CDR1 is LNHDA and CDR2 is SQIVND in the germline V gene (reference sequence). The trim removed 6 bases at V and 4 bases at J, leaving 4 bases unmatched. CDR3 sequence (DNA): TGTGCCAGTAGGACAGGGGGTGAAGGAAACACCATATATTTT. This encodes CASRTGGEGNTIYF.

This clone was found once. The chain recombines TRBV3-1 (or the pseudogene TRBV3-2) with TRBJ1-6; 9 bases fit TRBD1. Germline loops: CDR1 LGHDT, CDR2 YNNKEL (reference sequence). V trimming: 4 bases; J trimming: 0 bases; junction bases outside the gene matches: 7. This CDR3 is built from 18 residues. The CDR3, as DNA: TGTGCCAGCAGCCGGACAGGGGCCTCCGGCTCCTATAATTCACCCCTCCACTTT. Protein product: CASSRTGASGSYNSPLHF.

This clone was recorded a few times. V is TRBV28 and J is TRBJ2-7, with 9 bases identical to TRBD1. This CDR3 has 15 amino acids. The germline V gene encodes CDR1 MDHEN and CDR2 SYDVKM. V was clipped by 6 bases and J by 3 bases; unmatched bases: 9. For the CDR3, the DNA is TGTGCCAGCAGAATCACCGGGACAGGGCACTACGAGCAGTACTTC. Its translation: CASRITGTGHYEQYF.

This clone was detected once. This chain joins TRBV7-3 and TRBJ2-1; possibly TRBD2 for D (6 bases). The V and J ends lost 1 base and 4 bases respectively, with 14 bases between them. From germline, CDR1 is SGHTA and CDR2 FQGTGA. The CDR3 consists of 16 residues. The CDR3 loop reads CASSLNPGEFYNEQFF. CDR3 coding DNA: TGTGCCAGCAGCTTAAACCCGGGAGAGTTTTACAATGAGCAGTTCTTC.

There are a few counts of this clone. This chain joins TRBV4-2 and TRBJ1-6, with D unclear. The CDR3 has 15 residues. Germline V gene sequence: CDR1 LGHNA, CDR2 YNFKEQ. V was clipped by 0 bases and J by 9 bases, with 12 bases between them. The CDR3 protein is CASSQDTNGRSPLHF. The CDR3 nucleotides read TGTGCCAGCAGCCAAGATACAAATGGGCGTTCACCCCTCCACTTT.

V gene TRBV9 combines with J gene TRBJ2-5; 7 bases match TRBD2. Germline-derived CDR1 and CDR2 are SGDLS and YYNGEE. CDR3 size: 16 residues. J lost 5 bases, V lost 0 bases, and 10 bases had no gene match. The DNA for the CDR3 is TGTGCCAGCAGCGTAGGAACAGACGCCGGGAGGGAGACCCAGTACTTC. Translation: CASSVGTDAGRETQYF.

This clone occurred a few times. V and J are TRBV2 and TRBJ2-1; the match to TRBD2 covers 12 bases. The length of the CDR3 is 17 residues. CDR1 is SNHLY, CDR2 FYNNEI, per germline. J lost 15 bases, V lost 4 bases, and 19 bases had no gene match. This CDR3 is CASSVGGPGLAGERRFF. The CDR3, as DNA: TGTGCCAGCAGTGTTGGGGGACCGGGACTAGCGGGCGAGAGGCGGTTCTTC.

This clone has just one count. The chain combines TRBV7-6 with TRBJ2-1; D might be TRBD1 (5 bases). The CDR3 spans 13 residues. V was trimmed by 3 bases and J by 8 bases, leaving 11 bases between them. The germline V gene encodes CDR1 SGHVS and CDR2 FNYEAQ. CDR3 in DNA: TGTGCCAGCAGCTTGGCAGGGCTCGATGAGCAGTTCTTC. Encoded protein: CASSLAGLDEQFF.

The rearrangement joins TRBV11-2 to TRBJ2-1, with TRBD2 as a possible D gene (6 bases). The CDR3 runs 16 residues. Germline-derived CDR1 and CDR2 are SGHAT and FQNNGV. V lost 4 bases to trimming and J lost 5 bases, with 18 bases between them. This CDR3 reads CASSSISEGWDNEQFF. In DNA form, the CDR3 reads TGTGCCAGCAGCTCGATATCGGAGGGATGGGACAATGAGCAGTTCTTC.

The chain has TRBV4-1 and TRBJ2-3, with D uncertain. The length of the CDR3 is 13 residues. Germline-derived CDR1 and CDR2 are MGHRA and YSYEKL. V was trimmed by 0 bases and J by 6 bases, leaving 7 bases between them. The CDR3 sequence is CASSQDPTDTQYF. CDR3 DNA: TGCGCCAGCAGCCAAGATCCTACTGATACGCAGTATTTT.

This chain joins TRBV29-1 and TRBJ2-3; TRBD2 is a possible D gene (6 bases). The CDR3 runs to 13 residues. V shed 4 bases and J shed 0 bases, with 8 bases lying between them. CDR1 and CDR2 (germline): SQVTM, ANQGSEA. The CDR3 bases are TGCAGCGTTGCGAGCGGGAGCACAGATACGCAGTATTTT. Translating gives CSVASGSTDTQYF.

This chain joins TRBV7-2 and TRBJ2-1, with D uncertain. The CDR3 loop spans 16 amino acids. Germline CDR1 SGHTA, CDR2 FQGNSA. Trimming shortened V by 2 bases and J by 0 bases, and 11 bases separated the two germline ends. The CDR3 coding sequence is TGTGCCAGCAGCTTAATTGGGCCGAGCTCCTACAATGAGCAGTTCTTC. This encodes CASSLIGPSSYNEQFF.

The chain recombines TRBV7-9 with TRBJ2-1, with D possibly TRBD1 on 5 matching bases. The CDR3 sequence is 12 residues long. CDR1 and CDR2 (germline): SEHNR, FQNEAQ (reference sequence). Between the trimmed V and J ends, which lost 3 bases and 10 bases, there was a span of 10 bases. The CDR3 DNA sequence: TGTGCCAGCAGCTTCAGGGTCCCCGAGCAGTTCTTC. It specifies CASSFRVPEQFF. Combining the CDR3 with reference TRBV7-9 and TRBJ2-1 gives the whole variable domain DTGVSQNPRHKITKRGQNVTFRCDPISEHNRLYWYRQTLGQGPEFLTYFQNEAQLEKSRLLSDRFSAERPKGSFSTLEIQRTEQGDSAMYLCASSFRVPEQFFGPGTRLTVL.

The chain links TRBV27 to TRBJ2-7; 7 bases agree with TRBD1. This CDR3 region has 13 residues. V was clipped by 6 bases and J by 4 bases; unmatched bases: 6. The germline V gene encodes CDR1 MNHEY and CDR2 SMNVEV (reference sequence). CDR3 sequence: CASSSGTVYEQYF. In nucleotides, the CDR3 is TGTGCCAGCAGCTCGGGGACAGTTTACGAGCAGTACTTC.

V is TRBV7-9 and J is TRBJ2-7; 11 bases fit TRBD2. In germline, CDR1 is SEHNR, CDR2 FQNEAQ (reference sequence). The CDR3 has 14 amino acids. Trimming at V came to 5 bases and at J to 5 bases, leaving 5 bases not matched to a gene. This CDR3 reads CASSQTSGIHEQYF. The CDR3 bases are TGTGCCAGCAGCCAGACTAGCGGGATCCACGAGCAGTACTTC. Full variable domain (rest looked up from reference TRBV7-9 and TRBJ2-7): DTGVSQNPRHKITKRGQNVTFRCDPISEHNRLYWYRQTLGQGPEFLTYFQNEAQLEKSRLLSDRFSAERPKGSFSTLEIQRTEQGDSAMYLCASSQTSGIHEQYFGPGTRLTVT.

The chain has TRBV9 and TRBJ1-3; possibly TRBD1 for D (5 bases). Trimming cost V 0 bases and J 0 bases, with 13 bases left between them. Germline CDR1 reads SGDLS; CDR2 reads YYNGEE. The CDR3 length is 17 residues. DNA of the CDR3: TGTGCCAGCAGCGTAGCCGAGACAGATTTCTCTGGAAACACCATATATTTT. Amino acids: CASSVAETDFSGNTIYF.

The chain couples TRBV9 to TRBJ2-7; 7 bases are shared with TRBD2. Germline V gene lookup returns CDR1 SGDLS and CDR2 YYNGEE. V shed 4 bases, J shed 2 bases, and the junction held 9 bases outside the gene matches. This CDR3 has 15 amino acids. For the CDR3, the DNA is TGTGCCAGCAGCCCCCAGGCGGGACTACCCTACGAGCAGTACTTC. Encoded protein: CASSPQAGLPYEQYF.

The chain has TRBV18 and TRBJ1-5, with a weak D call TRBD1 (6 bases). The CDR3 is 15 amino acids. V was shortened by 3 bases and J by 0 bases, with 9 bases between the two germline ends. CDR1 KGHSH and CDR2 LQKENI come from the germline V gene. The CDR3 DNA reads as TGTGCCAGCTCACCGGGACATAATAGCAATCAGCCCCAGCATTTT. As protein: CASSPGHNSNQPQHF.

The sample holds many counts of this clone. The V and J genes are TRBV7-2 and TRBJ2-7; TRBD2 is a possible D gene (5 bases). V gave up 3 bases and J gave up 0 bases, with 6 bases separating them. The CDR3 runs 13 residues. Germline V CDR1 and CDR2: SGHTA, FQGNSA. The CDR3 DNA reads as TGTGCCAGCAGCTTCGCGGGCTCCTACGAGCAGTACTTC. Amino acids: CASSFAGSYEQYF.